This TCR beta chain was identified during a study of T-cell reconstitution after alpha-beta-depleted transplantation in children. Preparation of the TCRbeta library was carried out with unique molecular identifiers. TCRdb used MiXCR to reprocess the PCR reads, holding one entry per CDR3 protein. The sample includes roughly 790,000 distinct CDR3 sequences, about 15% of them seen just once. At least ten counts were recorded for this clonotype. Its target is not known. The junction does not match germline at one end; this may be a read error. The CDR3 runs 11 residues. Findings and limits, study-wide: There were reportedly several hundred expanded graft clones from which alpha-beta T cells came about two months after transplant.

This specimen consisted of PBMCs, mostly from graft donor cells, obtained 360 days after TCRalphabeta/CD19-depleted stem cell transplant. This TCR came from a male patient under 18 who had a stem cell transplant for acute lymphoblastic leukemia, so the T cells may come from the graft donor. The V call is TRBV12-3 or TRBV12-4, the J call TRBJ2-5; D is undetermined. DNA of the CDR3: TGTGCCAGCAGGTTAGGAGAGACCCAGTACTTC. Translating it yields CASRLGETQYF.